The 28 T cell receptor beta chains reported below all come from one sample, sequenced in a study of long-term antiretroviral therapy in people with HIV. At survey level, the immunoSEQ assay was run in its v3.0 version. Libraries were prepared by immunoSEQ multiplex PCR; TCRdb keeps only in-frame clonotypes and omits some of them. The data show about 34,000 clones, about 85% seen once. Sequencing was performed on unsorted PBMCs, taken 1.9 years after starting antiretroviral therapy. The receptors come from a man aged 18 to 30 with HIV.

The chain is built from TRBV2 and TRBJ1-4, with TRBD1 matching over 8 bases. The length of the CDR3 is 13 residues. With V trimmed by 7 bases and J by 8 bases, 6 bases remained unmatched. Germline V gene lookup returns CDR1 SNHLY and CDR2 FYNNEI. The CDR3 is CASTERDREKLFF. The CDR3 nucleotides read TGTGCCAGCACCGAAAGGGACAGGGAAAAACTGTTTTTT.

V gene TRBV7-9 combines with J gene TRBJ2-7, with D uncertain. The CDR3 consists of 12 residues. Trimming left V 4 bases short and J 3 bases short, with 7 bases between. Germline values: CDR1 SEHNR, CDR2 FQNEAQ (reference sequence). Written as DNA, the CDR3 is TGTGCCAGCAGCTCACAAGACTACGAGCAGTACTTC. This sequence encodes CASSSQDYEQYF.

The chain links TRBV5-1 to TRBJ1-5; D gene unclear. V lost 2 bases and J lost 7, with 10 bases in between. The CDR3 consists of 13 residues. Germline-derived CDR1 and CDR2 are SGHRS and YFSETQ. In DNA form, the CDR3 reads TGCGCCAGCAGCTTCTCGGGAGACCAGCCCCAGCATTTT. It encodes CASSFSGDQPQHF.

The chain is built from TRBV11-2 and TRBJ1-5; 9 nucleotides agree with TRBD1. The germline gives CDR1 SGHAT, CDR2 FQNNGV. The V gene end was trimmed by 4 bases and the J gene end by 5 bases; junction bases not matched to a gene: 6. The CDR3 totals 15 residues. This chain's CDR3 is CASSSPGQGDQPQHF. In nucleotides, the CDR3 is TGTGCCAGCAGCTCCCCGGGACAGGGAGATCAGCCCCAGCATTTT.

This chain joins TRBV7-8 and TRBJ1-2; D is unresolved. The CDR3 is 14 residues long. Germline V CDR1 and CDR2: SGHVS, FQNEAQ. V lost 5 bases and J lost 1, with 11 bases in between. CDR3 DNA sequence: TGTGCCAGCAGCCCGAGTATGAATAACTATGGCTACACCTTC. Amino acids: CASSPSMNNYGYTF.

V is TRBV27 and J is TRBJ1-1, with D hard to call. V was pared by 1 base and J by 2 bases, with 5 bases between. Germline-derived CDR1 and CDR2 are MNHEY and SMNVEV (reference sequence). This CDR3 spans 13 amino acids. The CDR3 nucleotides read TGTGCCAGCAGTTTATGGGCTAACACTGAAGCTTTCTTT. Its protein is CASSLWANTEAFF.

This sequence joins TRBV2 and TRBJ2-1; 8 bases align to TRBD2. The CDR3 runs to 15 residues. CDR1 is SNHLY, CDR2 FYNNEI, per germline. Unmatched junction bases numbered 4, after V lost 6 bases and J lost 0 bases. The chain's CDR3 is CASRPGGSSYNEQFF. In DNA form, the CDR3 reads TGTGCCAGCAGACCGGGGGGGAGCTCCTACAATGAGCAGTTCTTC.

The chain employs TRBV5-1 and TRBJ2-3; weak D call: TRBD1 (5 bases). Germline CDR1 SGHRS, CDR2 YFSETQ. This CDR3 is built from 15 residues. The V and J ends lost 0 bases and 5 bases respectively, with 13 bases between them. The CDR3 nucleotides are TGCGCCAGCAGCTTGGAGGCCAGGGTTGGAGATACGCAGTATTTT. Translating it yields CASSLEARVGDTQYF.

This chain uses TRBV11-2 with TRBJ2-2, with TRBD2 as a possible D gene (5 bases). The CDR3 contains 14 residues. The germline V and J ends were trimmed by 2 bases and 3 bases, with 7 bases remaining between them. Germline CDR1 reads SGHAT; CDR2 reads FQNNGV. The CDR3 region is CASSLLRDTGELFF. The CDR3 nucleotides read TGTGCCAGCAGCTTATTGCGGGACACCGGGGAGCTGTTTTTT.

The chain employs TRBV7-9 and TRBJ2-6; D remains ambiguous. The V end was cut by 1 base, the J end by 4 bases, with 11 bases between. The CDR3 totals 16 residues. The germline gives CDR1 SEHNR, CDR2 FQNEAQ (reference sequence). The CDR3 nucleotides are TGTGCCAGCAGCTTAGTAGGTGGCTCGGGGGCCAACGTCCTGACTTTC. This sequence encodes CASSLVGGSGANVLTF.

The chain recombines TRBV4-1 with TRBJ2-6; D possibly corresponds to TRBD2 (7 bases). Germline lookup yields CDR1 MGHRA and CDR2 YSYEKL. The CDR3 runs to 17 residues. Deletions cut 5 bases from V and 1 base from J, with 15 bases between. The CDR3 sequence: CASSAGALQSGANVLTF. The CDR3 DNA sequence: TGCGCCAGCAGCGCGGGGGCACTCCAGTCTGGGGCCAACGTCCTGACTTTC.

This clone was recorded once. CDR3 sequence reads: CASSDSHSSTSGANVLTF. The CDR3 DNA follows: TGTGCCAGCAGCGATTCCCACAGTTCCACCTCTGGGGCCAACGTCCTGACTTTC. The gene calls are TRBV6-4 and TRBJ2-6; D gene ambiguous. The CDR3 is 18 residues long. Trimming pared 6 bases from V and 0 bases from J, leaving 18 bases between. CDR1 and CDR2 (germline): MRHNA, SNTAGT.

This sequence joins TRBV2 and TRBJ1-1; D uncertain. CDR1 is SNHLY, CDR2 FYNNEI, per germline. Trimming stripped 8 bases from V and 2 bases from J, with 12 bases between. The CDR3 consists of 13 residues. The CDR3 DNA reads TGTGCCAGCTCGGTTGAAATTAACACTGAAGCTTTCTTT. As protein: CASSVEINTEAFF.

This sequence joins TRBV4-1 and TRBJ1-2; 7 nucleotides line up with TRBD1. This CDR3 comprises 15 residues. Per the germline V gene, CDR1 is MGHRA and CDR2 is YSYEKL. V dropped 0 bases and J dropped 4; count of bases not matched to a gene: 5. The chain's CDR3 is CASSQERGGGYGYTF. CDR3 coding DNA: TGCGCCAGCAGCCAAGAAAGAGGGGGCGGCTATGGCTACACCTTC.

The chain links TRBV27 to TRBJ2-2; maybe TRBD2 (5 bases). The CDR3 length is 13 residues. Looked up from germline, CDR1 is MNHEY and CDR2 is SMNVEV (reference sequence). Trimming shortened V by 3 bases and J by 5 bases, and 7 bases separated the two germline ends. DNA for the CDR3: TGTGCCAGCAGTTTCGGACTGACCGGGGAGCTGTTTTTT. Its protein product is CASSFGLTGELFF.

CDR3 residues: CASSSPGQGAGYTF. As DNA, the CDR3 is TGTGCCAGCAGTTCACCGGGACAGGGGGCCGGCTACACCTTC. The J gene is TRBJ1-2, the V gene TRBV28, with 12 bases identical to TRBD1. V lost 4 bases, J lost 8 bases, and 5 bases stayed unmatched. Germline CDR1 reads MDHEN; CDR2 reads SYDVKM. The CDR3 length is 14 residues.

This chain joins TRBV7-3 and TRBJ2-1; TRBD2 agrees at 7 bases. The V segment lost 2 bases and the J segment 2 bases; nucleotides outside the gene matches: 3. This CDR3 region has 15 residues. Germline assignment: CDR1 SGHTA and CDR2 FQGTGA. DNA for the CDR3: TGTGCCAGCAGCTTATCGGGGGGACCCTACAATGAGCAGTTCTTC. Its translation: CASSLSGGPYNEQFF.

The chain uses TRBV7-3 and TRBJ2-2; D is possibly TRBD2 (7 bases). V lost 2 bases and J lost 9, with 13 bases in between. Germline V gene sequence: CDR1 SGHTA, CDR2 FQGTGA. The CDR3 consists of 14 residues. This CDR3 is CASSLSAGARELFF. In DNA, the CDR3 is TGTGCCAGCAGCTTATCCGCGGGGGCGAGGGAGCTGTTTTTT.

The CDR3 nucleotides are TGCGCCAGCAGCCACAGATACACAGGGCCCACTGAAGCTTTCTTT. This translates into CASSHRYTGPTEAFF. The chain couples TRBV4-1 to TRBJ1-1; maybe TRBD1 (6 bases). Germline V lookup: CDR1 MGHRA, CDR2 YSYEKL. V gave up 3 bases and J gave up 4 bases, with 15 bases separating them. CDR3 length: 15 amino acids.

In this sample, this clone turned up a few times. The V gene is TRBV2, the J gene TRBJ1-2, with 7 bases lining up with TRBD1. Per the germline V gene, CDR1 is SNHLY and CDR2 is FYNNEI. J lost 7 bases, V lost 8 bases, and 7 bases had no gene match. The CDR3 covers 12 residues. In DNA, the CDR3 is TGTGCCAGCGCCGAGGGGGCCATTGGCTACACCTTC. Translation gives CASAEGAIGYTF.

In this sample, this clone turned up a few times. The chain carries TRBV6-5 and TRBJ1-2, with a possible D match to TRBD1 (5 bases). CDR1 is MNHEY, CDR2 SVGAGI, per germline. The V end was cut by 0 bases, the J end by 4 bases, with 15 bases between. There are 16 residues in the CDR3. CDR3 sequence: CASSYSIGEGSYGYTF. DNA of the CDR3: TGTGCCAGCAGTTACTCGATTGGAGAGGGGTCCTATGGCTACACCTTC.

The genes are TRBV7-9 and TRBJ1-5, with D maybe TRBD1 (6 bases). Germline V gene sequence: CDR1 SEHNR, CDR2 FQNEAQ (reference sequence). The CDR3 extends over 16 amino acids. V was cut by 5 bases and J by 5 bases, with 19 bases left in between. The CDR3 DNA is TGTGCCAGCAGCCCGAGGGGGGCGGCTGGGGATCAGCCCCAGCATTTT. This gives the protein CASSPRGAAGDQPQHF.

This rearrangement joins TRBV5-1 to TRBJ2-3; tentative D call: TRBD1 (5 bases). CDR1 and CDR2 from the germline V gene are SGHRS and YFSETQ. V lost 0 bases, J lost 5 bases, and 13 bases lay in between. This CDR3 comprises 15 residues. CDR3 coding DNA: TGCGCCAGCAGCTTGGGCAGGGTTGTAGGAGATACGCAGTATTTT. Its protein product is CASSLGRVVGDTQYF.

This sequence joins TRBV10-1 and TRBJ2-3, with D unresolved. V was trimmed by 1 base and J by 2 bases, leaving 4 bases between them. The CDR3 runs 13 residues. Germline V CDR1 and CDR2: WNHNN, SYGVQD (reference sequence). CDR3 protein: CASSEWSTDTQYF. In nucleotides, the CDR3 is TGCGCCAGCAGTGAGTGGTCCACAGATACGCAGTATTTT.

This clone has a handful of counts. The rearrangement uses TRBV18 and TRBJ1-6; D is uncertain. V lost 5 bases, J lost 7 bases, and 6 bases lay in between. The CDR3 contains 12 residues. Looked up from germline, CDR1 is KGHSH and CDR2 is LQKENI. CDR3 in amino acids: CASSNENSPLHF. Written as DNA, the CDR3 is TGTGCCAGCTCAAATGAGAATTCACCCCTCCACTTT.

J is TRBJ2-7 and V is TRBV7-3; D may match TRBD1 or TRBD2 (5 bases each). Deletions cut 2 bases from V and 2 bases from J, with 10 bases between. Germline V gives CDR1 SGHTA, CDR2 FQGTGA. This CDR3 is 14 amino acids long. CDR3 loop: CASSLSGRTYEQYV. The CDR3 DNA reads TGTGCCAGCAGCTTATCGGGACGCACCTACGAGCAGTACGTC.

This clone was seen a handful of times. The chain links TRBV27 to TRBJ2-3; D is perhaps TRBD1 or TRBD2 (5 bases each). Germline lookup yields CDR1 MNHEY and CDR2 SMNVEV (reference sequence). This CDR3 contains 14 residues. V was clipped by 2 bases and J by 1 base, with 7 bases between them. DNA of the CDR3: TGTGCCAGCAGTTTAAGGGACCGCACAGATACGCAGTATTTT. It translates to CASSLRDRTDTQYF.

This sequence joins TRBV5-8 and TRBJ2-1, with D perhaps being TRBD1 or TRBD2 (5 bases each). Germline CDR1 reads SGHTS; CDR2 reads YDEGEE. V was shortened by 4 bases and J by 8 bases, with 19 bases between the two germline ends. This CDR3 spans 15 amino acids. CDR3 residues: CASSPAVGDADEQFF. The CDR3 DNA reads TGTGCCAGCAGCCCCGCGGTAGGGGACGCGGATGAGCAGTTCTTC. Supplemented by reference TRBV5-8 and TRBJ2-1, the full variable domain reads EAGVTQSPTHLIKTRGQQATLRCSPISGHTSVYWYQQALGLGLQFLLWYDEGEERNRGNFPPRFSGRQFPNYSSELNVNALELEDSALYLCASSPAVGDADEQFFGPGTRLTVL.